This passage covers 23 T cell receptor beta chains from one sample sequenced in a study of T cell repertoires in cytomegalovirus infection. TCRdb reprocessed the reads via MiXCR and lists one record per CDR3 protein. The sample lists 550,000 to 700,000 distinct CDR3 sequences; almost 40% were seen once. No antigen is known for these receptors. Sequenced material: cultured PBMCs, taken from culture after CMV antigen stimulation. Source of these receptors: a human donor in good health (CMV status not recorded). Some clones in this sample may be carry-over from other donors' samples.

This clonotype was seen repeatedly, ten times or more. This sequence joins TRBV7-2 and TRBJ2-6, with TRBD2 matching 12 bases. The ends lost 1 base at V and 1 base at J; junction bases unmatched: 11. The CDR3 contains 21 residues. The germline gives CDR1 SGHTA, CDR2 FQGNSA. In DNA, the CDR3 is TGTGCCAGCAGCTTAGGCCCTAGCGGGAGGGCCTTAATGTCTGGGGCCAACGTCCTGACTTTC. This codes for CASSLGPSGRALMSGANVLTF.

This clonotype has more than one count but fewer than ten. This chain uses TRBV6-6 with TRBJ2-7; 7 bases are a match to TRBD1. The J segment lost 3 bases and the V segment lost 6 bases, leaving 11 bases of the junction unmatched. The length of the CDR3 is 15 residues. Germline CDR1 reads MNHNY; CDR2 reads SVGAGI (reference sequence). CDR3 in DNA: TGTGCCAGCAGAGATTACAGGGGTACAGGCTACGAGCAGTACTTC. This sequence encodes CASRDYRGTGYEQYF.

This clonotype was counted between two and nine times. The V call is TRBV20-1, the J call TRBJ1-3; D gene ambiguous. The CDR3 covers 11 residues. The V gene's germline CDR1 is DFQATT and CDR2 SNEGSKA (reference sequence). V was trimmed by 3 bases and J by 8 bases, leaving 8 bases between them. The CDR3 spells CSARASHTIYF. The CDR3 DNA reads TGCAGTGCTAGGGCGTCCCACACCATATATTTT.

The chain is built from TRBV27 and TRBJ1-2; D perhaps matches TRBD1 (6 bases). V lost 6 bases and J lost 0, with 11 bases in between. The germline CDR1 and CDR2 sequences are MNHEY and SMNVEV (reference sequence). This CDR3 has 14 residues. CDR3 bases: TGTGCCAGCAGGGGGGCGGGATCTAACTATGGCTACACCTTC. As protein: CASRGAGSNYGYTF.

Many counts were recorded for this clonotype. The chain has TRBV7-8 and TRBJ2-1; 10 positions agree with TRBD1. V lost 5 bases and J lost 6; bases outside the gene matches: 10. CDR1 and CDR2 from the germline V gene are SGHVS and FQNEAQ. The CDR3 spans 16 residues. The CDR3 loop reads CASSRTGDRGLNEQFF. CDR3 DNA: TGTGCCAGCAGCCGCACTGGGGACAGGGGCCTCAATGAGCAGTTCTTC. Full variable domain (rest looked up from reference TRBV7-8 and TRBJ2-1): GAGVSQSPRYKVAKRGQDVALRCDPISGHVSLFWYQQALGQGPEFLTYFQNEAQLDKSGLPSDRFFAERPEGSVSTLKIQRTQQEDSAVYLCASSRTGDRGLNEQFFGPGTRLTVL.

This clonotype has only a few counts. The chain combines TRBV12-3 or TRBV12-4 with TRBJ2-2, with D hard to call. The CDR3 sequence is 18 residues long. Trimming removed 6 bases from V and 0 bases from J, with 20 bases in between. The CDR3 nucleotides read TGTGCCAGCAGGTCAGCGATCGGGCGCCAGACGAACACCGGGGAGCTGTTTTTT. Translating it yields CASRSAIGRQTNTGELFF.

The chain has TRBV4-3 and TRBJ2-7, with 7 bases fitting TRBD2. This CDR3 comprises 14 residues. V trimming: 0 bases; J trimming: 4 bases; junction bases outside the gene matches: 3. Germline V gene lookup returns CDR1 LGHNA and CDR2 YSLEER. The CDR3 region has the DNA TGCGCCAGCAGCCAAGATCCCGGGAGGTACGAGCAGTACTTC. Its translation: CASSQDPGRYEQYF.

The rearrangement links TRBV28 to TRBJ1-1; no clear D. This CDR3 spans 14 amino acids. V lost 5 bases and J 3 bases, leaving 13 bases between the germline ends. CDR1 is MDHEN and CDR2 is SYDVKM in the germline V gene. The CDR3 DNA sequence: TGTGCCAGCAGTCCCTCGGGCAGACACACTGAAGCTTTCTTT. Translated, it gives CASSPSGRHTEAFF.

In its sample, this clonotype was seen a few times. The J gene is TRBJ2-4, the V gene TRBV7-2; 8 positions match TRBD2. Trimming at V came to 2 bases and at J to 5 bases, leaving 8 bases not matched to a gene. Germline V gene data show CDR1 as SGHTA and CDR2 as FQGNSA. The CDR3 is made up of 16 amino acids. CDR3 loop: CASSLQGGAGENIQYF. The CDR3 DNA is TGTGCCAGCAGCTTACAGGGTGGAGCGGGGGAAAACATTCAGTACTTC.

This clonotype was counted once. The chain uses TRBV5-4 and TRBJ1-4, with D tentatively TRBD1 (6 bases). V lost 2 bases and J lost 14, with 10 bases in between. CDR1 and CDR2 from the germline V gene are SGHNT and YYREEE (reference sequence). CDR3 length: 11 amino acids. CDR3 sequence (DNA): TGTGCCAGCAGCTTCCAGGGGCACCTGTTTTTT. Translating it yields CASSFQGHLFF.

CDR3 sequence (DNA): TGTGCCAGCAGCCGCTTACGGGGACAGAATAATTCACCCCTCCACTTT. Translated: CASSRLRGQNNSPLHF. J is TRBJ1-6 and V is TRBV7-2; TRBD1 matches 7 bases. CDR1 is SGHTA and CDR2 is FQGNSA in the germline V gene. V gave up 5 bases and J gave up 5 bases; unmatched junction bases: 9. CDR3 length equals 16 residues.

V usage is TRBV20-1 and J usage is TRBJ1-1; D not certain. Trimming removed 6 bases at V and 3 bases at J, with 17 bases between. CDR1 is DFQATT, CDR2 SNEGSKA, per germline (reference sequence). The CDR3 runs to 14 residues. CDR3 sequence (DNA): TGCAGTGCCCTCACTCCGCGGGAGCACACTGAAGCTTTCTTT. It is translated as CSALTPREHTEAFF.

The table lists this clonotype with a count of one. The V gene is TRBV5-6, the J gene TRBJ1-2, with 7 bases identical to TRBD1. V shed 2 bases, J shed 6 bases, and the junction held 1 base outside the gene matches. Germline CDR1 and CDR2: SGHDT and YYEEEE. The CDR3 is 12 residues long. CDR3 coding DNA: TGTGCCAGCAGCTTCGGGACAGATGGCTACACCTTC. Amino acids: CASSFGTDGYTF.

The V gene is TRBV20-1, the J gene TRBJ1-5; D gene unclear. From germline, CDR1 is DFQATT and CDR2 SNEGSKA (reference sequence). Trimming pared 3 bases from V and 0 bases from J, leaving 15 bases between. The CDR3 has 16 amino acids. In nucleotides, the CDR3 is TGCAGTGCTAGGGACCTGTGGGATAATAGCAATCAGCCCCAGCATTTT. Its protein is CSARDLWDNSNQPQHF.

The V call is TRBV20-1, the J call TRBJ2-3, with D unresolved. Trimming took 4 bases from V and 6 from J, leaving 17 bases between them. Germline CDR1 reads DFQATT; CDR2 reads SNEGSKA (reference sequence). The CDR3 loop spans 14 amino acids. In DNA form, the CDR3 reads TGCAGTGCTACGCCGGGTTTCCCCACGGATACGCAGTATTTT. Protein sequence: CSATPGFPTDTQYF.

The CDR3 reads CASRVPGLDWFF. The CDR3 nucleotides read TGTGCCAGTAGGGTGCCGGGACTAGATTGGTTCTTC. This chain links TRBV19 with TRBJ2-1; 8 nucleotides match TRBD2. The CDR3 has 12 residues. Germline V gene lookup returns CDR1 LNHDA and CDR2 SQIVND (reference sequence). Trimming at V came to 6 bases and at J to 15 bases, leaving 10 bases not matched to a gene.

The chain recombines TRBV11-2 with TRBJ2-4; D possibly corresponds to TRBD1 (5 bases). Looked up from germline, CDR1 is SGHAT and CDR2 is FQNNGV. With 3 bases removed from V and 5 bases from J, the gap between germline ends came to 20 bases. This CDR3 is 17 amino acids long. CDR3 sequence reads: CASSFSPGILAQNIQYF. The CDR3 DNA reads as TGTGCCAGCAGCTTTTCCCCAGGGATTCTGGCCCAAAACATTCAGTACTTC.

V gene TRBV19 combines with J gene TRBJ2-3; 8 positions agree with TRBD1. The junction had 7 bases not matched to a gene; V was cut back by 3 bases and J by 5 bases. The CDR3 sequence is 15 residues long. Germline loops: CDR1 LNHDA, CDR2 SQIVND (reference sequence). CDR3 in DNA: TGTGCCAGTAGTATGTGGGACAGGAAGAGAGATACGCAGTATTTT. Translated, it gives CASSMWDRKRDTQYF.

In this sample, this clonotype turned up a few times. The chain links TRBV7-6 to TRBJ2-5; 8 positions match TRBD1. Germline V lookup: CDR1 SGHVS, CDR2 FNYEAQ. This CDR3 spans 15 amino acids. J gave up 5 bases and V 5 bases, and 10 bases lay outside the gene matches. The CDR3 reads CASSPTRGRRETQYF. Here the CDR3 DNA reads TGTGCCAGCAGCCCGACCAGGGGGCGGCGGGAGACCCAGTACTTC.

This clonotype appeared many times. The rearrangement joins TRBV7-2 to TRBJ1-5, with TRBD1 matching 7 bases. The CDR3 is made up of 16 amino acids. V lost 5 bases to trimming and J lost 1 base; unmatched junction nucleotides: 8. The germline CDR1 and CDR2 sequences are SGHTA and FQGNSA. The CDR3, as DNA: TGTGCCAGCAGCCTCCGGACAGGTTCGAGCAATCAGCCCCAGCATTTT. Residues: CASSLRTGSSNQPQHF.

V gene TRBV5-6 combines with J gene TRBJ2-3, with 8 nucleotides matching TRBD1. J gave up 1 base and V 7 bases, and 11 bases lay outside the gene matches. This CDR3 spans 16 amino acids. Germline loops: CDR1 SGHDT, CDR2 YYEEEE. The CDR3 loop is CASSHQGARRTDTQYF. The CDR3 bases are TGTGCCAGCTCGCATCAGGGGGCCCGACGCACAGATACGCAGTATTTT.

CDR3 coding DNA: TGTGCCAGCGCCACCTCCTCTGGGGCCAACGTCCTGACTTTC. Amino acid sequence: CASATSSGANVLTF. V and J are TRBV19 and TRBJ2-6; D unresolved. CDR1 LNHDA and CDR2 SQIVND come from the germline V gene (reference sequence). CDR3 length: 14 residues. The V gene lost 9 bases and the J gene lost 0 bases, with 9 bases spanning the gap.

The DNA for the CDR3 is TGCAGCGTTGACGGGGCAGAATCCACCGGCTACACCTTC. This codes for CSVDGAESTGYTF. The chain uses TRBV29-1 and TRBJ1-2; tentatively, D is TRBD1 (5 bases). This CDR3 region has 13 residues. The V gene lost 3 bases and the J gene lost 8 bases, with 16 bases spanning the gap. CDR1 is SQVTM and CDR2 is ANQGSEA in the germline V gene.